The 31 T cell receptor beta chains below all came from one sample that was sequenced in a study of T cells expressing NK-cell markers (dated by TCRdb to 2018 to 2021). Library method: 5' RACE. This sample was sequenced with an Illumina HiSeq 2000. After the reads were reprocessed by TCRdb, one entry was made per CDR3 protein sequence, with no DNA. The sample's table lists a count of 150,000 to 180,000 distinct CDR3 sequences. Roughly 35% of the sample belongs to the ten largest clones. The sequencing sample was made of blood T cells: a sorted CD56 or NKG2C T cell subset, CD4+ or CD8+ T cells, or bulk PBMC T cells (not recorded which). These TCRs come from a woman aged 50 to 65 in good health. Donor details come from another sample of the same person, matched by shared clones.

The chain joins TRBV6-5 to TRBJ2-1; the TRBD2 assignment by TCRdb is unverifiable without DNA. Looked up from germline, CDR1 is MNHEY and CDR2 is SVGAGI. This CDR3 contains 13 residues. The CDR3 spells CASSLLSGNEQFF.

V gene TRBV12-3 or TRBV12-4 combines with J gene TRBJ1-5. CDR3 size: 12 residues. The CDR3 is CASSFDYQPQHF.

This chain connects TRBV14 to TRBJ1-1. Germline V gene data show CDR1 as SGHDN and CDR2 as FVKESK. The CDR3 has 14 amino acids. The CDR3 spells CASSQVVTFTEAFF.

The rearrangement links TRBV20-1 to TRBJ2-5; absent DNA, TCRdb's TRBD2 call cannot be checked. Germline CDR1 DFQATT, CDR2 SNEGSKA (reference sequence). The CDR3 length is 16 residues. The CDR3 loop reads CSARDLQRVRQETQYF.

The chain links TRBV6-6 to TRBJ2-3; TCRdb picks TRBD1, but there is no DNA to check that call. Germline CDR1 MNHNY, CDR2 SVGAGI (reference sequence). CDR3 size: 15 residues. The CDR3 protein is CASSRSPAGEDTQYF.

The chain has TRBV12-5 and TRBJ2-3. The CDR3 is made up of 14 amino acids. Germline V gene sequence: CDR1 LGHNT, CDR2 FRNRAP. CDR3 sequence: CASGQGLATDTQYF.

The chain has TRBV2 and TRBJ1-5; TCRdb selects TRBD1, and the lack of DNA leaves this call unchecked. Germline V CDR1 and CDR2: SNHLY, FYNNEI. The CDR3 extends over 14 amino acids. The chain's CDR3 is CASRRGQGKQPQHF.

The chain uses TRBV7-9 and TRBJ2-2; lacking DNA, the TRBD2 call made by TCRdb goes unchecked. The CDR3 runs to 15 residues. The V gene's germline CDR1 is SEHNR and CDR2 FQNEAQ (reference sequence). CDR3 protein: CASSSSQGESGELFF.

The chain joins TRBV20-1 to TRBJ2-1; TCRdb picks TRBD2, but there is no DNA to check that call. The CDR3 has 17 residues. CDR1 DFQATT and CDR2 SNEGSKA come from the germline V gene (reference sequence). The CDR3 is CSATGLIAGISYNEQFF.

The chain carries TRBV29-1 and TRBJ2-1. CDR3 length equals 15 residues. Per germline, CDR1 SQVTM and CDR2 ANQGSEA. The CDR3 protein is CSVDGLPSSYNEQFF.

The V gene is TRBV11-2, the J gene TRBJ2-7; TCRdb's D call, TRBD2, is unchecked because there is no DNA. CDR3 size: 15 residues. CDR1 and CDR2 from the germline V gene are SGHAT and FQNNGV. The chain's CDR3 is CASSLNPYGSYEQYF.

The V call is TRBV13, the J call TRBJ2-5; TCRdb outputs TRBD2, but without DNA this stays unchecked. Germline CDR1 and CDR2: PRHDT and FYEKMQ (reference sequence). The CDR3 length is 18 residues. CDR3 residues: CASSLGLLRLADQETQYF.

CDR3 protein: CASSLGLEREGDEQYF. The V call is TRBV5-1, the J call TRBJ2-7; TCRdb picks TRBD2, but there is no DNA to check that call. Looked up from germline, CDR1 is SGHRS and CDR2 is YFSETQ. The CDR3 spans 16 residues. Full variable domain (remainder filled in from reference TRBV5-1 and TRBJ2-7): KAGVTQTPRYLIKTRGQQVTLSCSPISGHRSVSWYQQTPGQGLQFLFEYFSETQRNKGNFPGRFSGRQFSNSRSEMNVSTLELGDSALYLCASSLGLEREGDEQYFGPGTRLTVT.

The gene calls are TRBV5-4 and TRBJ2-1; TCRdb outputs TRBD2, but without DNA this stays unchecked. Germline loops: CDR1 SGHNT, CDR2 YYREEE (reference sequence). The CDR3 spans 15 residues. The CDR3 reads CASSFGLAEVNEQFF.

J is TRBJ1-5 and V is TRBV6-2 or TRBV6-3; TCRdb proposes TRBD1, but this gene call is untestable without DNA. Germline CDR1 MNHEY, CDR2 SVGEGT. The CDR3 loop spans 14 amino acids. CDR3 loop: CASSLGTENQPQHF.

This rearrangement joins TRBV2 to TRBJ2-1; TCRdb names TRBD2, which stays unverified in the absence of DNA. The CDR3 covers 17 residues. The germline V gene has CDR1 SNHLY and CDR2 FYNNEI. The chain's CDR3 is CASSQLAPAMFDNEQFF.

The chain combines TRBV7-9 with TRBJ2-2; TCRdb's D call, TRBD1, is unchecked because there is no DNA. The CDR3 contains 16 residues. Germline loops: CDR1 SEHNR, CDR2 FQNEAQ (reference sequence). CDR3: CASSSHRGTNTGELFF.

V usage is TRBV20-1 and J usage is TRBJ2-1; TCRdb gives TRBD2 as the D gene, but with no DNA this cannot be confirmed. The CDR3 spans 15 residues. Germline lookup yields CDR1 DFQATT and CDR2 SNEGSKA (reference sequence). Here the CDR3 reads CSARWGTSVYNEQFF.

The V and J genes are TRBV29-1 and TRBJ1-1. The germline V gene encodes CDR1 SQVTM and CDR2 ANQGSEA. The CDR3 extends over 13 amino acids. The CDR3 protein is CSVESNLNTEAFF.

V gene TRBV6-5 combines with J gene TRBJ2-3; absent DNA, TCRdb's TRBD2 call cannot be checked. CDR3 length equals 15 residues. CDR1 is MNHEY and CDR2 is SVGAGI in the germline V gene. The CDR3 here is CASRGLNPSTDTQYF.

This chain connects TRBV9 to TRBJ1-2. CDR3 length: 13 amino acids. CDR1 and CDR2 (germline): SGDLS, YYNGEE. Here the CDR3 reads CASSLGGNEGYTF.

The V gene is TRBV6-5, the J gene TRBJ1-5; TCRdb designates TRBD1, a call that cannot be tested without DNA. CDR3 size: 14 residues. Germline values: CDR1 MNHEY, CDR2 SVGAGI. The CDR3 is CASRPDSFNQPQHF.

The CDR3: CASSLRQLNSPLHF. This chain links TRBV13 with TRBJ1-6. The CDR3 extends over 14 amino acids. Germline V CDR1 and CDR2: PRHDT, FYEKMQ (reference sequence).

The J gene is TRBJ2-3, the V gene TRBV14; TCRdb picks TRBD2, but there is no DNA to check that call. Looked up from germline, CDR1 is SGHDN and CDR2 is FVKESK. CDR3 length equals 16 residues. The CDR3 loop is CASSLRGGRVTDTQYF.

V is TRBV7-2 and J is TRBJ2-7; TCRdb's D call of TRBD2 is untestable without DNA. Germline V gene sequence: CDR1 SGHTA, CDR2 FQGNSA. CDR3 size: 16 residues. The CDR3 spells CASSSVSGLATYEQYF.

The CDR3 is CSVEDVIGTGAYEQYF. V gene TRBV29-1 combines with J gene TRBJ2-7; TCRdb selects TRBD1, and the lack of DNA leaves this call unchecked. This CDR3 spans 16 amino acids. The germline gives CDR1 SQVTM, CDR2 ANQGSEA.

V gene TRBV6-1 combines with J gene TRBJ2-1; TCRdb indicates TRBD1, and absent DNA this call remains unverified. The CDR3 loop spans 12 amino acids. Per germline, CDR1 MNHNS and CDR2 SASEGT. CDR3 in amino acids: CASKGIYNEQFF.

CDR3: CASSQTGGTFTDTQYF. The chain recombines TRBV4-1 with TRBJ2-3; the TRBD2 assignment by TCRdb is unverifiable without DNA. CDR3 size: 16 residues. The germline gives CDR1 MGHRA, CDR2 YSYEKL.

V gene TRBV7-2 combines with J gene TRBJ2-5. The germline CDR1 and CDR2 sequences are SGHTA and FQGNSA. The CDR3 spans 14 residues. The CDR3 sequence: CASSTFLGVETQYF.

This chain joins TRBV7-9 and TRBJ2-3. CDR1 is SEHNR and CDR2 is FQNEAQ in the germline V gene (reference sequence). This CDR3 comprises 12 residues. CDR3 protein: CASSRSLDTQYF.

The V and J genes are TRBV25-1 and TRBJ2-5; absent DNA, TCRdb's TRBD2 call cannot be checked. In germline, CDR1 is MGHDK, CDR2 SYGVNS. The CDR3 is 15 amino acids. The CDR3 reads CASWGTRDGQETQYF.